Shown below are 31 T cell receptor beta chains from a single sample sequenced in a study of CD8 T cells in Susac syndrome. After extraction with the RNeasy kit, about 0.45 to 1 ug of the RNA was reverse transcribed using random hexamers. TCRdb fed the immunoSEQ multiplex PCR reads into MiXCR, producing one record per CDR3 protein. The sample carries 160,000 or so distinct CDR3 sequences, approximately 94% recorded once. Sequenced material: CD8+ T cells from PBMCs. The receptor set was obtained from a human donor with multiple sclerosis.

The J gene is TRBJ2-2, the V gene TRBV4-1; 7 positions match TRBD1. This CDR3 is 15 amino acids long. V shed 2 bases, J shed 1 base, and the junction held 1 base outside the gene matches. Germline V lookup: CDR1 MGHRA, CDR2 YSYEKL. Written as DNA, the CDR3 is TGCGCCAGCAGCCAAAGGGACAGGAACACCGGGGAGCTGTTTTTT. Residues: CASSQRDRNTGELFF.

The rearrangement links TRBV4-1 to TRBJ2-2, with D maybe TRBD2 (5 bases). This CDR3 spans 14 amino acids. Per the germline V gene, CDR1 is MGHRA and CDR2 is YSYEKL. V lost 7 bases to trimming and J lost 5 bases, with 14 bases between them. CDR3 sequence reads: CASTDPGWTGELFF. The DNA for the CDR3 is TGCGCCAGCACGGACCCGGGGTGGACCGGGGAGCTGTTTTTT.

The genes are TRBV9 and TRBJ1-2; 7 positions agree with TRBD1. CDR1 is SGDLS and CDR2 is YYNGEE in the germline V gene. The CDR3 runs to 13 residues. The V and J ends lost 6 bases and 6 bases, in that order; junction bases with no gene match: 8. The chain's CDR3 is CASKETGSDGYTF. The CDR3 DNA reads as TGTGCCAGCAAGGAGACAGGGAGCGATGGCTACACCTTC.

The J gene is TRBJ2-3, the V gene TRBV5-1; D ambiguous. Deletions cut 6 bases from V and 5 bases from J, with 22 bases between. Germline CDR1 reads SGHRS; CDR2 reads YFSETQ. CDR3 length: 16 amino acids. The CDR3 DNA follows: TGCGCCAGCACCTTTCGTCGGGTCCCCACACAAGATACGCAGTATTTT. It specifies CASTFRRVPTQDTQYF.

The chain couples TRBV2 to TRBJ2-1; the D is unclear. Between the trimmed V and J ends, which lost 7 bases and 0 bases, there was a span of 7 bases. The germline V gene has CDR1 SNHLY and CDR2 FYNNEI. The CDR3 runs 13 residues. This CDR3 is CASTASSYNEQFF. In nucleotides, the CDR3 is TGTGCCAGCACCGCTTCCTCCTACAATGAGCAGTTCTTC.

This clonotype was seen a handful of times. The chain uses TRBV20-1 and TRBJ1-5; no clear D. CDR1 and CDR2 (germline): DFQATT, SNEGSKA (reference sequence). Trimming cost V 5 bases and J 6 bases, with 2 bases left between them. The CDR3 loop spans 9 amino acids. The CDR3: CSAGQPQHF. The CDR3 bases are TGCAGTGCTGGTCAGCCCCAGCATTTT.

The chain uses TRBV2 and TRBJ2-3; D remains unclear. The CDR3 extends over 15 amino acids. Germline V gene sequence: CDR1 SNHLY, CDR2 FYNNEI. V was shortened by 1 base and J by 0 bases, with 8 bases between the two germline ends. The CDR3 spells CASSEGTVSTDTQYF. CDR3 sequence (DNA): TGTGCCAGCAGTGAAGGCACAGTTAGCACAGATACGCAGTATTTT. Combining the CDR3 with reference TRBV2 and TRBJ2-3 gives the whole variable domain EPEVTQTPSHQVTQMGQEVILRCVPISNHLYFYWYRQILGQKVEFLVSFYNNEISEKSEIFDDQFSVERPDGSNFTLKIRSTKLEDSAMYFCASSEGTVSTDTQYFGPGTRLTVL.

This clonotype was seen once. The gene calls are TRBV20-1 and TRBJ1-2, with 9 bases identical to TRBD1. CDR1 DFQATT and CDR2 SNEGSKA come from the germline V gene (reference sequence). CDR3 size: 14 residues. Trimming cost V 2 bases and J 8 bases; bases outside gene matches: 9. The CDR3 DNA sequence: TGCAGTGCTAGACCCGGGACAGGGTTTGAAGGCTACACCTTC. Protein: CSARPGTGFEGYTF.

The chain has TRBV20-1 and TRBJ2-7; D not resolved. The CDR3 is 13 amino acids. Germline lookup yields CDR1 DFQATT and CDR2 SNEGSKA (reference sequence). V was shortened by 0 bases and J by 1 base, with 7 bases between the two germline ends. The DNA of the CDR3 is TGCAGTGCTAGAGATATCGCATCCTACGAGCAGTACTTC. Its translation is CSARDIASYEQYF.

V and J are TRBV11-2 and TRBJ1-1, with TRBD1 as a possible D gene (5 bases). The germline CDR1 and CDR2 sequences are SGHAT and FQNNGV. The length of the CDR3 is 11 residues. Trimming left V 2 bases short and J 8 bases short, with 6 bases between. CDR3 amino acids: CASSLPGEAFF. The CDR3 DNA reads as TGTGCCAGCAGCTTACCAGGGGAAGCTTTCTTT.

J is TRBJ1-2 and V is TRBV28, with a tentative D call TRBD1 (5 bases). Germline loops: CDR1 MDHEN, CDR2 SYDVKM. The CDR3 length is 13 residues. Between the trimmed V and J ends, which lost 2 bases and 6 bases, there was a span of 10 bases. The CDR3 DNA is TGTGCCAGCAGTTTAATCGCGGGGCATGGCTACACCTTC. Its translation: CASSLIAGHGYTF.

The V and J genes are TRBV4-2 and TRBJ2-3; TRBD2 matches 10 bases. V lost 0 bases to trimming and J lost 0 bases; unmatched junction nucleotides: 9. This CDR3 is 19 amino acids long. Looked up from germline, CDR1 is LGHNA and CDR2 is YNFKEQ. The DNA of the CDR3 is TGTGCCAGCAGCCAAGATTACCTAGCGGGGGTGAATAGCACAGATACGCAGTATTTT. Amino acid sequence: CASSQDYLAGVNSTDTQYF.

This rearrangement joins TRBV6-2 or TRBV6-3 to TRBJ2-5, with 7 bases fitting TRBD2. This CDR3 contains 14 residues. The germline CDR1 and CDR2 sequences are MNHEY and SVGEGT. The V gene end was trimmed by 5 bases and the J gene end by 2 bases; junction bases not matched to a gene: 5. DNA for the CDR3: TGTGCCAGCAGTCCGACTAGCTTGCAAGAGACCCAGTACTTC. Amino acids: CASSPTSLQETQYF.

Here the CDR3 reads CAWSVGPAVEQYF. CDR3 bases: TGTGCCTGGAGTGTGGGACCCGCGGTGGAGCAGTACTTC. This chain connects TRBV30 to TRBJ2-7; possibly TRBD1 or TRBD2 for D (5 bases each). The V and J ends lost 0 bases and 7 bases respectively, with 13 bases between them. The germline V gene encodes CDR1 GTSNPN and CDR2 SVGIG (reference sequence). The length of the CDR3 is 13 residues.

V gene TRBV20-1 combines with J gene TRBJ2-1; 8 bases map to TRBD2. The CDR3 loop spans 14 amino acids. J lost 4 bases, V lost 3 bases, and 5 bases had no gene match. Germline assignment: CDR1 DFQATT and CDR2 SNEGSKA (reference sequence). CDR3 loop: CSASPRGVYNEQFF. The CDR3 DNA reads TGCAGTGCTAGTCCGCGGGGGGTATACAATGAGCAGTTCTTC.

This chain uses TRBV7-8 with TRBJ1-2; 8 bases line up with TRBD1. Germline CDR1 reads SGHVS; CDR2 reads FQNEAQ. J lost 8 bases, V lost 6 bases, and 8 bases had no gene match. The CDR3 is 13 residues long. The CDR3 region is CASSQMAGGGYTF. The CDR3 coding sequence is TGTGCCAGCAGTCAGATGGCAGGGGGCGGCTACACCTTC.

The chain has TRBV2 and TRBJ2-1; 8 bases fit TRBD1. Germline V gene data show CDR1 as SNHLY and CDR2 as FYNNEI. The V gene end was trimmed by 7 bases and the J gene end by 8 bases; junction bases not matched to a gene: 10. The CDR3 is made up of 14 amino acids. Here the CDR3 reads CASIDRGRDHEQFF. As DNA, the CDR3 is TGTGCCAGCATTGACAGGGGACGGGACCATGAGCAGTTCTTC.

V gene TRBV9 combines with J gene TRBJ1-2; TRBD1 is a possible D gene (6 bases). This CDR3 spans 12 amino acids. Trimming stripped 3 bases from V and 6 bases from J, with 9 bases between. CDR1 and CDR2 (germline): SGDLS, YYNGEE. CDR3 nucleotides: TGTGCCAGCAGCGACAGGGCAGATGGCTACACCTTC. It codes for CASSDRADGYTF.

The chain has TRBV20-1 and TRBJ2-2, with D perhaps TRBD2 (5 bases). Germline loops: CDR1 DFQATT, CDR2 SNEGSKA (reference sequence). The V gene lost 6 bases and the J gene lost 4 bases, with 12 bases spanning the gap. The CDR3 runs to 13 residues. The CDR3 DNA follows: TGCAGTGCCAAAGGACTTTTCACCGGGGAGCTGTTTTTT. This sequence encodes CSAKGLFTGELFF.

This clonotype has just one count. The genes are TRBV3-1 and TRBJ2-7; D may be TRBD1 (6 bases). The CDR3 covers 14 residues. Germline CDR1 is LGHDT and CDR2 is YNNKEL (reference sequence). The ends were cut back, 1 base at V and 1 base at J, with 8 bases in the middle. The CDR3 bases are TGTGCCAGCAGCCAAGTAGGACAGTCCTACGAGCAGTACTTC. It translates to CASSQVGQSYEQYF.

The V gene is TRBV29-1, the J gene TRBJ1-1; tentatively, D is TRBD1 (6 bases). CDR1 and CDR2 (germline): SQVTM, ANQGSEA. The CDR3 is made up of 12 amino acids. Trimming pared 7 bases from V and 4 bases from J, leaving 13 bases between. CDR3 nucleotide sequence: TGCAGCGCTGCGGAACAGGGCACTGAAGCTTTCTTT. Encoded protein: CSAAEQGTEAFF.

J is TRBJ1-2 and V is TRBV21-1; TRBD1 is the table's D call and was not checked against the DNA. TRBV21-1 is a recognized pseudogene. This CDR3 has 15 residues. The DNA of the CDR3 is TGTGCCAGCAGCACTCCCGGGACCGGAGTCTATGGCTACACCTTC. It encodes CASSTPGTGVYGYTF.

This clonotype has just one count. V and J are TRBV20-1 and TRBJ2-7, with 11 bases lining up with TRBD1. Germline V lookup: CDR1 DFQATT, CDR2 SNEGSKA (reference sequence). Losses at the gene ends were 7 bases for V and 2 bases for J; bases not matched to a gene: 16. The CDR3 covers 17 residues. The DNA of the CDR3 is TGCAGTGGTATTGGTGGGACAGGGGGATTTCAACCCTACGAGCAGTACTTC. Residues: CSGIGGTGGFQPYEQYF.

This sequence joins TRBV23-1 and TRBJ2-2, with a weak D call TRBD1 (5 bases). TRBV23-1 is sorted into the ORF group, with uncertain function. Trimming removed 4 bases at V and 6 bases at J, with 15 bases between. CDR3 length: 15 amino acids. The CDR3 DNA follows: TGCGCCAGCAGTCCTCCGGACAAAGTCCCCGGGGAGCTGTTTTTT. This translates into CASSPPDKVPGELFF.

This rearrangement joins TRBV30 to TRBJ2-3; the match to TRBD2 covers 11 bases. With 8 bases clipped from V and 6 bases from J, the junction kept 16 bases outside the gene matches. The CDR3 covers 16 residues. Germline values: CDR1 GTSNPN, CDR2 SVGIG (reference sequence). The CDR3 is CAGDKGLADRRDTQYF. DNA for the CDR3: TGTGCCGGGGACAAGGGACTAGCGGATCGGCGCGATACGCAGTATTTT.

In its sample, this clonotype was seen once. CDR3 DNA: TGTGCCAGCAGTTACGGGATAGTCGGGGACTATAATTCACCCCTCCACTTT. Its protein is CASSYGIVGDYNSPLHF. The chain recombines TRBV6-5 with TRBJ1-6; D is undetermined. The germline V gene encodes CDR1 MNHEY and CDR2 SVGAGI. Trimming stripped 2 bases from V and 3 bases from J, with 14 bases between. The CDR3 is made up of 17 amino acids.

This CDR3 is CASTHREGNTGELFF. CDR3 bases: TGTGCCAGCACCCACCGGGAGGGGAACACCGGGGAGCTGTTTTTT. This chain connects TRBV11-2 to TRBJ2-2; TRBD2 matches at 8 bases. J lost 1 base, V lost 7 bases, and 5 bases had no gene match. CDR3 length: 15 amino acids. Germline CDR1 is SGHAT and CDR2 is FQNNGV.

J is TRBJ1-3 and V is TRBV30; D is unclear. Trimming pared 7 bases from V and 0 bases from J, leaving 10 bases between. Germline V gene data show CDR1 as GTSNPN and CDR2 as SVGIG (reference sequence). The CDR3 runs to 13 residues. The CDR3 is CASRAISGNTIYF. CDR3 DNA sequence: TGTGCCTCCCGGGCAATCTCTGGAAACACCATATATTTT.

Points on this clonotype: One end of the junction fails to match germline, which may point to a read error. The rearrangement uses TRBV28 and TRBJ1-6; the D gene is possibly TRBD1 (6 bases). The germline V gene encodes CDR1 MDHEN and CDR2 SYDVKM. The CDR3 length is 11 residues. The CDR3 DNA reads TGTGCCACTAAACGAGGGGACAATTTCTACTTT. This codes for CATKRGDNFYF.

CDR3 amino acids: CAISPSGGNTEAFF. The DNA for the CDR3 is TGTGCCATCAGTCCCTCGGGGGGGAACACTGAAGCTTTCTTT. The rearrangement joins TRBV10-3 to TRBJ1-1; maybe TRBD1 (5 bases). This CDR3 has 14 amino acids. Trimming pared 5 bases from V and 1 base from J, leaving 11 bases between. Germline values: CDR1 ENHRY, CDR2 SYGVKD.

In DNA, the CDR3 is TGTGCCAGCACGTCCGGTAGAGGGGCCTTAAGCTCCTACAATGAGCAGTTCTTC. Translating gives CASTSGRGALSSYNEQFF. The chain couples TRBV27 to TRBJ2-1; D possibly matches TRBD1 or TRBD2 (5 bases each). The germline CDR1 and CDR2 sequences are MNHEY and SMNVEV (reference sequence). The V and J ends lost 7 bases and 0 bases respectively, with 22 bases between them. The CDR3 extends over 18 amino acids.